The sequence of this TCR beta chain was determined in a study of neurological immune-mediated disorders. Points from the study as a whole: The multiple sclerosis repertoire cluster showed no association with any clinical or MRI feature. The authors stated that larger cohorts are needed.

A note on this clonotype: Its target is not known.

TCRdb fed the 5' RACE reads into MiXCR, producing one record per CDR3 protein. The data contain 65,000 to 95,000 distinct CDR3 sequences, about 5% of them seen just once; the ten biggest clones take up roughly 7.9%. The CDR3 covers 15 residues. CDR1 and CDR2 from the germline V gene are SGHVS and FNYEAQ. J lost 2 bases, V lost 5 bases, and 8 bases had no gene match. Time point of the sample: longitudinal time-point 2. The rearrangement joins TRBV7-6 to TRBJ1-1; 7 bases are shared with TRBD1. This receptor was obtained from a woman in her sixties with multiple sclerosis. Material: PBMCs. The CDR3 DNA reads as TGTGCCAGCAGCGCACCCGGGACAGCTAACACTGAAGCTTTCTTT. As protein: CASSAPGTANTEAFF.